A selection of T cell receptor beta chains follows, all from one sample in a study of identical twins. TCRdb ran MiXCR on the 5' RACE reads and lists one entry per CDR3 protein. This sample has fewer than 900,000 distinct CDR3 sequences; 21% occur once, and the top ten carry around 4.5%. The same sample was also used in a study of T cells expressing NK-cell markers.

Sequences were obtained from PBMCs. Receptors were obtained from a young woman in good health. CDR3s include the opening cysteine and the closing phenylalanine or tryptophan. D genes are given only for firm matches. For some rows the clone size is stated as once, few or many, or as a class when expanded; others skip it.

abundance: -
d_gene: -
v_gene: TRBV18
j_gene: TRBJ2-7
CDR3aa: CASSPGRLEQYF
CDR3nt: TGTGCCAGCTCACCAGGGAGGCTCGAGCAGTACTTC

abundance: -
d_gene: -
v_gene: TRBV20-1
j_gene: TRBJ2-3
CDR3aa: CSVPSFPTQYF
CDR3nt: TGCAGTGTTCCTAGCTTTCCTACGCAGTATTTT

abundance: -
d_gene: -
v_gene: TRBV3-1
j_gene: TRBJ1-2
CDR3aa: CASSPWVDVLEGYTF
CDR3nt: TGTGCCAGCAGCCCGTGGGTGGATGTCCTCGAGGGCTACACCTTC

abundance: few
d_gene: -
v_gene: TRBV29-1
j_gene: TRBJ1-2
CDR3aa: CSVEDPESPFYGYTF
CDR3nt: TGCAGCGTTGAAGATCCAGAGTCCCCTTTCTATGGCTACACCTTC

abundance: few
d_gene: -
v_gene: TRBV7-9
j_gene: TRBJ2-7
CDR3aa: CASSPAGASYEQYF
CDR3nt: TGTGCCAGCAGCCCCGCAGGTGCTAGCTACGAGCAGTACTTC

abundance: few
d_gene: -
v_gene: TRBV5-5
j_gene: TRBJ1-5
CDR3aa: CASSLAPEGQPQHF
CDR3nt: TGTGCCAGCAGCTTGGCCCCGGAGGGGCAGCCCCAGCATTTT

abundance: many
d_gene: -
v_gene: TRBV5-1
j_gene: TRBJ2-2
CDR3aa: CASSLLGETGELFF
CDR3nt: TGCGCCAGCAGCTTGTTGGGTGAAACCGGGGAGCTGTTTTTT

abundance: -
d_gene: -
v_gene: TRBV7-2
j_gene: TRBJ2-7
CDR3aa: CASSLSGQQYF
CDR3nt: TGTGCCAGCAGCTTGTCCGGGCAGCAGTACTTC

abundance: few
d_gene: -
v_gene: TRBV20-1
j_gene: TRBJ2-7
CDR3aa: CSADKGRAAYEQYF
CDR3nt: TGCAGTGCTGACAAAGGCAGGGCGGCCTACGAGCAGTACTTC

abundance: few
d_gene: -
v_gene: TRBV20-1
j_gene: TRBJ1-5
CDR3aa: CSARQGVAQPQHF
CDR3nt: TGCAGTGCTAGACAGGGTGTAGCTCAGCCCCAGCATTTT

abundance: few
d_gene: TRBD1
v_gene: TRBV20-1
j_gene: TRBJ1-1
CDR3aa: CSAWTGEAFF
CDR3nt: TGCAGTGCTTGGACAGGGGAAGCTTTCTTT

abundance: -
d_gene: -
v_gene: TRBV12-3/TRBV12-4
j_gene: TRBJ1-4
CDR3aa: CASSLWGGGSNEKLFF
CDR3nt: TGTGCCAGCAGTTTATGGGGGGGTGGATCTAATGAAAAACTGTTTTTT

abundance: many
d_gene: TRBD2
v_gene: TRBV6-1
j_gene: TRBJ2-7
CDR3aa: CASQGLAGSYEQYF
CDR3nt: TGTGCCAGCCAGGGACTAGCGGGGTCCTACGAGCAGTACTTC

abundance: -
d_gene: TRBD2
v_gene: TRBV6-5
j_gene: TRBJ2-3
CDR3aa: CASSYSSGRGYVTQYF
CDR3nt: TGTGCCAGCAGTTACTCAAGCGGGAGAGGCTACGTTACGCAGTATTTT

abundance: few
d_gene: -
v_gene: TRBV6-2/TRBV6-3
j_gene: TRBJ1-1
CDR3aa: CASTRAGGTEAFF
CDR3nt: TGTGCCAGCACAAGGGCCGGTGGGACTGAAGCTTTCTTT

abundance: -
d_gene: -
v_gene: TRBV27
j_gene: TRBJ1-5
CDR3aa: CASSFIQGQPQHF
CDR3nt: TGTGCCAGCAGTTTCATCCAGGGCCAGCCCCAGCATTTT

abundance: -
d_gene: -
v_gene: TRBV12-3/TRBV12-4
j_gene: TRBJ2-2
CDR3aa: CASRAGLEAGELFF
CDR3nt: TGTGCCAGCAGAGCCGGGCTAGAAGCCGGGGAGCTGTTTTTT

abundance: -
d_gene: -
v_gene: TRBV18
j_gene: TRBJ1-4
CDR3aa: CASSPLSPKPNEKLFF
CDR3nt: TGTGCCAGCTCACCGTTAAGCCCCAAGCCGAATGAAAAACTGTTTTTT

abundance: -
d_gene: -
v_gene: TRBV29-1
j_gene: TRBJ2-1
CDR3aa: CSALSWGERNEQFF
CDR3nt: TGCAGCGCTCTTTCTTGGGGGGAAAGAAATGAGCAGTTCTTC

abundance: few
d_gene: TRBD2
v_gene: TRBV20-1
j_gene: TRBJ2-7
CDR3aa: CSANGLAGDSYEQYF
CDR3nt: TGCAGTGCCAATGGGCTAGCGGGCGACTCCTACGAGCAGTACTTC

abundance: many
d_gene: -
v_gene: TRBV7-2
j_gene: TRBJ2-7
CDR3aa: CASSRGLPYEQYF
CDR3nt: TGTGCCAGCAGCCGGGGACTGCCCTACGAGCAGTACTTC

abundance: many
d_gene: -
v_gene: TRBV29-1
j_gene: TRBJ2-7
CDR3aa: CSVEGQGNEQYF
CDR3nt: TGCAGCGTTGAGGGGCAGGGGAACGAGCAGTACTTC

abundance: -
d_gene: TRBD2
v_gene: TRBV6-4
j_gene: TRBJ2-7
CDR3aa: CARGKREGPHVYEQYF
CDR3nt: TGTGCCAGAGGGAAGCGGGAGGGCCCCCACGTCTACGAGCAGTACTTC

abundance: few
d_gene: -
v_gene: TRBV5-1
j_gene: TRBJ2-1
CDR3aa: CASSLSTPLELRTNLQFF
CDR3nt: TGCGCCAGCAGCTTGTCAACCCCCTTAGAACTACGCACCAATCTTCAGTTCTTC

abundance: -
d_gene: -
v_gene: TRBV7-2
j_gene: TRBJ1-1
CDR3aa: CASSLTGTNENTEAFF
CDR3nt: TGTGCCAGCAGCCTTACAGGGACTAACGAGAACACTGAAGCTTTCTTT

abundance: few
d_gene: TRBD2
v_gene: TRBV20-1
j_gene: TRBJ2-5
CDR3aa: CSARDHLAGVKTQYF
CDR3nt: TGCAGTGCGCGAGACCACCTAGCGGGGGTAAAGACCCAGTACTTC

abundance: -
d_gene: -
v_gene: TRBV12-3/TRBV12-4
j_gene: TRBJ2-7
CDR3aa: CASRRGPGEQYF
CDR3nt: TGTGCCAGCCGGAGAGGCCCGGGCGAGCAGTACTTC

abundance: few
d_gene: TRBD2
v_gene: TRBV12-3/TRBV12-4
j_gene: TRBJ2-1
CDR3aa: CASSPRTSGRLNEQFF
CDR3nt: TGTGCCAGCAGCCCACGGACTAGCGGGAGACTTAATGAGCAGTTCTTC

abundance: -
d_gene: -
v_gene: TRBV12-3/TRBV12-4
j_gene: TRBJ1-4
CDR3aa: CASLRGRELFF
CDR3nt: TGTGCCTCACTGAGGGGGAGGGAACTGTTTTTT

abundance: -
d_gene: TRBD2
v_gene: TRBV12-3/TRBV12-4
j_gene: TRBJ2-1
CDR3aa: CASSFAGGPGEQFF
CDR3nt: TGTGCCAGCAGTTTCGCGGGAGGGCCGGGGGAGCAGTTCTTC

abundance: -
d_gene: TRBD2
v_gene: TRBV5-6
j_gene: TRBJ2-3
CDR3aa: CASSRIRTSGGGTDTQYF
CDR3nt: TGTGCCAGCAGCCGAATTAGGACTAGCGGGGGGGGCACAGATACGCAGTATTTT

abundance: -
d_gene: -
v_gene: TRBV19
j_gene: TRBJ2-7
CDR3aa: CASSLRVTGHYEQYF
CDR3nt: TGTGCCAGTAGCCTTAGGGTGACAGGCCATTACGAGCAGTACTTC

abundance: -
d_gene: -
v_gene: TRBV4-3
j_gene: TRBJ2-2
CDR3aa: CASSHTRGELFF
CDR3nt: TGCGCCAGCAGCCATACTAGGGGGGAGCTGTTTTTT

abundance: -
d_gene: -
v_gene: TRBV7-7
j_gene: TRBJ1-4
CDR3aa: CASSFGVGEKLFF
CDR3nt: TGTGCTAGCAGCTTTGGGGTTGGAGAAAAACTGTTTTTT

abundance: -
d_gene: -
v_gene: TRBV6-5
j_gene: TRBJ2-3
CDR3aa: CASSRSGDTQYF
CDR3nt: TGTGCCAGCAGTCGGTCAGGGGATACGCAGTATTTT

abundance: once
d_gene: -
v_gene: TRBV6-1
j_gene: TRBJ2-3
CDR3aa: CATQSGGSTDTQYF
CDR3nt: TGTGCCACCCAATCCGGCGGGAGCACAGATACGCAGTATTTT

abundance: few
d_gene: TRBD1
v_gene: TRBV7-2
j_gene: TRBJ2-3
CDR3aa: CASRLGTVGDTQYF
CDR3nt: TGTGCCAGCAGACTAGGGACAGTGGGGGATACGCAGTATTTT

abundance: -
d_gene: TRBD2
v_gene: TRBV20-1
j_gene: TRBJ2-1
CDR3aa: CSASPGGGAEQFF
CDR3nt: TGCAGTGCTAGCCCCGGGGGGGGTGCTGAGCAGTTCTTC

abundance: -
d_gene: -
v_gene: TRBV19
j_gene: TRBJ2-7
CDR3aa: CASKPSRVSGEQYF
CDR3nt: TGTGCCAGTAAGCCTTCAAGGGTTTCGGGCGAGCAGTACTTC

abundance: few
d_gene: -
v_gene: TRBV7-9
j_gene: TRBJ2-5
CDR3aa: CASSLGQGSGVETQYF
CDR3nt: TGTGCCAGCAGCTTAGGGCAGGGTTCGGGAGTGGAGACCCAGTACTTC

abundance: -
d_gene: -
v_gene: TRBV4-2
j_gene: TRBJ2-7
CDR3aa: CASSQERGHAYEQYF
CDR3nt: TGTGCCAGCAGCCAAGAGCGCGGTCATGCCTACGAGCAGTACTTC

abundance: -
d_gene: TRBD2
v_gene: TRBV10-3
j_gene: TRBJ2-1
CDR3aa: CAISKGTSGNNEQFF
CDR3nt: TGTGCCATCAGCAAAGGGACTAGCGGAAACAATGAGCAGTTCTTC

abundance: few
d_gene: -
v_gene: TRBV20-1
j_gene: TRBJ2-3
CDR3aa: CSARDPPGDTQYF
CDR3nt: TGCAGTGCTAGAGATCCGCCGGGAGATACGCAGTATTTT

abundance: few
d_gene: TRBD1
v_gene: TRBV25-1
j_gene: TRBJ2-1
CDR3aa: CASSESGQRYNEQFF
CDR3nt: TGTGCCAGCAGTGAATCGGGACAGAGATACAATGAGCAGTTCTTC

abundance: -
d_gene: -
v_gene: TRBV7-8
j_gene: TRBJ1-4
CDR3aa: CASSLGGRGANEKLFF
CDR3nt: TGTGCCAGCAGCTTGGGCGGGCGCGGGGCTAATGAAAAACTGTTTTTT

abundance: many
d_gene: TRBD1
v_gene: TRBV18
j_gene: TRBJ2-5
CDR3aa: CASSPGQKETQYF
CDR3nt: TGTGCCAGCAGTCCGGGACAGAAAGAGACCCAGTACTTC

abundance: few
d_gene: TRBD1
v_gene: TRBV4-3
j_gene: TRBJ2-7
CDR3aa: CASSQDLVGTGENEQYF
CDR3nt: TGCGCCAGCAGCCAAGATCTGGTAGGCACAGGGGAGAACGAGCAGTACTTC

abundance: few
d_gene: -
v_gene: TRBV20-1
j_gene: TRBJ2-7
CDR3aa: CSAIGGGRYEQYF
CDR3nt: TGCAGTGCCATAGGAGGGGGGCGGTACGAGCAGTACTTC

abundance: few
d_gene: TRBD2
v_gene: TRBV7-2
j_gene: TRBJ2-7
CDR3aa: CASSFDHSGIYEQYF
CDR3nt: TGTGCCAGCAGCTTTGACCATAGCGGGATCTACGAGCAGTACTTC

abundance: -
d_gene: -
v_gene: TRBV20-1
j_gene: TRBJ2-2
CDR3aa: CSARVRGRETGELFF
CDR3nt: TGCAGTGCTAGAGTTCGGGGGCGAGAGACCGGGGAGCTGTTTTTT

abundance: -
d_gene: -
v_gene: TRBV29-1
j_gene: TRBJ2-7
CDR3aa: CSVEFAGPKGYEQYF
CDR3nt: TGCAGCGTTGAGTTTGCTGGGCCTAAGGGCTACGAGCAGTACTTC

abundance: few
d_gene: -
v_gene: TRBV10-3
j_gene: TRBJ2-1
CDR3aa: CATASYNEQFF
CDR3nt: TGTGCCACCGCCTCCTACAATGAGCAGTTCTTC

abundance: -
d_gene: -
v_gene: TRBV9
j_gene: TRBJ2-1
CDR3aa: CASSVDSGYNEQFF
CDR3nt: TGTGCCAGCAGCGTGGACTCTGGATACAATGAGCAGTTCTTC

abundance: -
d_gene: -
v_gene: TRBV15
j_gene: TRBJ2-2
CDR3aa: CATAIRANTGELFF
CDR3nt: TGTGCCACCGCAATCAGGGCTAACACCGGGGAGCTGTTTTTT

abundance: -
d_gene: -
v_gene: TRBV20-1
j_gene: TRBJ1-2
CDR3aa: CSARDVDTIGYTF
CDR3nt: TGCAGTGCTAGAGATGTCGACACGATCGGCTACACCTTC